This TCR beta chain was sequenced in a study of CD8 T cells in ankylosing spondylitis (dated by TCRdb to about 2017). Study-wide context: T cell receptor beta repertoires were profiled in healthy donors and ankylosing spondylitis patients so that disease-linked TCR variants could be found. In total, the full study cohort was made up of about 110 healthy donors and 25 to 30 ankylosing spondylitis patients. Samples of peripheral blood were taken, and for ankylosing spondylitis patients, synovial fluid was collected as well.

The germline V gene sets CDR1 to SGHDN and CDR2 to FVKESK. V gives up 3 bases and J gives up 8 bases, and the segment between their germline ends measures 11 bases. Including the terminal cysteine and phenylalanine, the CDR3 comprises 13 residues. The DNA shown is the 39-base CDR3, in frame from base 1. Beyond this particular receptor, the publication reports: Blood from ankylosing spondylitis patients appeared to be characterized by a TCR beta motif made up of several highly homologous amino acid variants. Significant enrichment of the disease-linked clones was reported in matched synovial fluid samples from ankylosing spondylitis patients. Some of the motif variants had been reported before in the synovial fluid and blood of reactive arthritis patients, a finding that suggests common disease-initiation mechanisms. A CD8+ phenotype was shown by the disease-linked clones, which were found at relatively low frequencies in peripheral blood.

A remark on this clonotype: The antigen it binds to is not known. Per-base quality was not reported, and no clone a single base away is much larger than it.

Instrument on record: Illumina HiSeq 2500. Quantitative 5'-RACE with molecular barcodes was the method used to prepare the TCR beta libraries. Per the source publication's procedure: A new computational method based on a probabilistic model of VDJ rearrangement was used to identify disease-linked TCR variants. TCRdb reworked the public reads: Q25 trimming with fastp, MiXCR clone assembly, productive beta chains retained. Each entry merges the rows of one CDR3 protein and shows their most common DNA and genes. The V and J calls follow TCRdb's processing rather than the paper's. This sample holds 36,000 or so distinct CDR3 sequences; approximately 10% were observed only once. Jointly, the top ten make up around 20% of the sample. Synovial fluid samples and blood samples obtained from the same ankylosing spondylitis patients were matched.

Sequenced input: synovial fluid, either unsorted or a sorted T cell fraction (not recorded which). This chain joins TRBV14 to TRBJ2-1; the best D guess is TRBD1, with 5 bases matching. The receptor comes from a male donor with ankylosing spondylitis. The DNA sequence reads TGTGCCAGCAGCCAGAATTTAGGGGATGAGCAGTTCTTC. It codes for CASSQNLGDEQFF.